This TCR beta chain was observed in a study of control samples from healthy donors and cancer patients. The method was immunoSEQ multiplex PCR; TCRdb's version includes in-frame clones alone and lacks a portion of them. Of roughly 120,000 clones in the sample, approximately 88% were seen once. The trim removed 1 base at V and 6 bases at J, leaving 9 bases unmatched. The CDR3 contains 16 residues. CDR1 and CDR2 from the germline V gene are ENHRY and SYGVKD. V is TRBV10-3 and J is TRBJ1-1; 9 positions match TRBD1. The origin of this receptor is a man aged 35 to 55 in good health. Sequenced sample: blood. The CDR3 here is CAISEFDPGQGSEAFF. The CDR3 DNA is TGTGCCATCAGTGAGTTCGACCCGGGACAGGGTTCTGAAGCTTTCTTT.